This T cell receptor beta chain is drawn from a study of naive and memory T cell subsets. An equimolar mix of two oligonucleotides served as the beta constant-region primer for TRBC1 and TRBC2. Four rounds of PCR amplified the ligated cDNA using nested alpha and beta constant-region primers plus SP2. TCRdb analysed the UMI-ligation and nested PCR reads with MiXCR anew, one entry per CDR3 protein. This table has roughly 97,000 distinct CDR3 sequences, approximately 14% appearing once. After the first PCR, alpha and beta chain libraries were processed separately. Four subsets defined by CD45RA and CD27 were sorted after CD3, CD4, CD8 and live/dead staining. Comments on this clonotype: Its antigen is not known.

Study-wide findings and caveats: TCR counts from RNA may reflect activation-linked expression changes. Possibly reflecting memory cells re-expressing CD45RA, a few larger clonotypes occurred in naive repertoires, especially CD8. Over 95% of naive TCR sequences appeared only once after error correction, unlike memory subsets.

With 3 bases removed from V and 5 bases from J, the gap between germline ends came to 8 bases. The CDR3 length is 13 residues. Germline loops: CDR1 MNHEY, CDR2 SMNVEV (reference sequence). The chain employs TRBV27 and TRBJ1-5; no clear D gene. The sequencing sample was made of naive CD8+ T cells from blood. This receptor was identified in a human donor in good health. The CDR3 bases are TGTGCCAGCAGTTTTGGCGGGGATCAGCCCCAGCATTTT. This codes for CASSFGGDQPQHF.